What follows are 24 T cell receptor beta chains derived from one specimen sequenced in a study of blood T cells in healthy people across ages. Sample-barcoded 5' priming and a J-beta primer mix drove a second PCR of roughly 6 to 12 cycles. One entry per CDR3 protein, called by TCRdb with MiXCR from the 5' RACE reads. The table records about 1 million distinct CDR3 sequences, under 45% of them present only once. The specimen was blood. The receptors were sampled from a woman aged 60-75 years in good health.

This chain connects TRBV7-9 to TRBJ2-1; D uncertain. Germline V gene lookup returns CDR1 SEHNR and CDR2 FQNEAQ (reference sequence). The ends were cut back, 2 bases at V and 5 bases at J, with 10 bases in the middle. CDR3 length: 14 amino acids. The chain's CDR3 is CASSLSEIDNEQFF. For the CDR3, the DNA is TGTGCCAGCAGCTTATCTGAGATTGACAATGAGCAGTTCTTC. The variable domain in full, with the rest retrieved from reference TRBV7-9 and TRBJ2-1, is DTGVSQNPRHKITKRGQNVTFRCDPISEHNRLYWYRQTLGQGPEFLTYFQNEAQLEKSRLLSDRFSAERPKGSFSTLEIQRTEQGDSAMYLCASSLSEIDNEQFFGPGTRLTVL.

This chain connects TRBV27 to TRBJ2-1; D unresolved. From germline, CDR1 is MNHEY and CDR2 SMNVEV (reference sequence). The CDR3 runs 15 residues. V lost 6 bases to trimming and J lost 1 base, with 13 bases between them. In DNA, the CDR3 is TGTGCCAGCAGGTTAAGGGTCTTTTCCTACAATGAGCAGTTCTTC. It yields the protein CASRLRVFSYNEQFF.

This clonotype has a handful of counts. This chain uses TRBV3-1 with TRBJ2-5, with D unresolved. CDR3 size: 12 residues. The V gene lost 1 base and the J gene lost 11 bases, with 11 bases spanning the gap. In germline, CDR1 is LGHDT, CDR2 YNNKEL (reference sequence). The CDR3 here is CASSQGKGEQYF. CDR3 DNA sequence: TGTGCCAGCAGCCAAGGGAAGGGTGAGCAGTACTTC.

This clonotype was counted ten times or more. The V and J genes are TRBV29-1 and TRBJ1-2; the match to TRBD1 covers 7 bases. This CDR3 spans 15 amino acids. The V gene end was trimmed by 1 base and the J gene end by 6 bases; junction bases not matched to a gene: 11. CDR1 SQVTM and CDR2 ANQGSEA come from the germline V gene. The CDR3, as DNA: TGCAGCGTTGAAGTTGGGAACAGGGGATGGGATGGCTACACCTTC. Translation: CSVEVGNRGWDGYTF.

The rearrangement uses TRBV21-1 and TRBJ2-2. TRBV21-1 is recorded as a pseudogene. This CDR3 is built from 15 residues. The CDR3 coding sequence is TGTGCCAGCAACTCCGTAGCCTCGAACACCGGGGAGCTGTTTTTT. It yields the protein CASNSVASNTGELFF.

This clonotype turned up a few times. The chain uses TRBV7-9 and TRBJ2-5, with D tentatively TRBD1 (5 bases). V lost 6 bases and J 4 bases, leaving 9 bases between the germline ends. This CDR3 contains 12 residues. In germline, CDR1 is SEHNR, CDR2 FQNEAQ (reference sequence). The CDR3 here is CASRTQGETQYF. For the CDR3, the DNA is TGTGCCAGCAGGACGCAGGGAGAGACCCAGTACTTC.

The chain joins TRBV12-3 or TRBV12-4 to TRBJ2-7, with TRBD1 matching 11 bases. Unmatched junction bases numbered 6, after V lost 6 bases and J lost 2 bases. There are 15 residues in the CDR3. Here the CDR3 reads CASRNPGQGAYEQYF. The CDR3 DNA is TGTGCCAGCAGAAATCCGGGACAGGGGGCCTACGAGCAGTACTTC.

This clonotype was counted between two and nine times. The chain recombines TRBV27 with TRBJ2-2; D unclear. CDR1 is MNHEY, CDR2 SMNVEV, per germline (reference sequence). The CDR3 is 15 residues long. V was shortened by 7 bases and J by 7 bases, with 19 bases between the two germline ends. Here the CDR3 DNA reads TGTGCCAGCAAAGTCTTAAGGGTTTCTGGCGGGGAGCTGTTTTTT. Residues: CASKVLRVSGGELFF.

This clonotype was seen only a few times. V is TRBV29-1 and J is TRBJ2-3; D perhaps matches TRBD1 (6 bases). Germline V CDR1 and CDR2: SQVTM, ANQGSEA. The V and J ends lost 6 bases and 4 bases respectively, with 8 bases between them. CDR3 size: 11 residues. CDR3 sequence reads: CSVGASDTQYF. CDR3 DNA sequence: TGCAGCGTGGGGGCCTCAGATACGCAGTATTTT.

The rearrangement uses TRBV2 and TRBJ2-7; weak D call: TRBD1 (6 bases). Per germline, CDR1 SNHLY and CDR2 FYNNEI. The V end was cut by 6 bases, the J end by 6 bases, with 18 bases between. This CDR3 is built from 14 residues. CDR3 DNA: TGTGCCAGCAGGAGGGGCCAGGGGCCCCTCGAGCAGTACTTC. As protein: CASRRGQGPLEQYF.

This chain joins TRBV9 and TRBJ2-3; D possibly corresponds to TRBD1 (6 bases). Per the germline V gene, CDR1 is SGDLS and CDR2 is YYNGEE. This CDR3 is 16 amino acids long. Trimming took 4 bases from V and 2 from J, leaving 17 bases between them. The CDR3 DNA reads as TGTGCCAGCAGCATCTCGACAGGACGTATCACAGATACGCAGTATTTT. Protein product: CASSISTGRITDTQYF.

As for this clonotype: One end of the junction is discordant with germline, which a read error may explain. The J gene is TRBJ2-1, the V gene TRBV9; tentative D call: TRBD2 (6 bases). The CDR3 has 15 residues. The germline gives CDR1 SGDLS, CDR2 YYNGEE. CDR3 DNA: TGTGCCAGCAGCGTAGGGGACGGGAGCTACAAGGAGCAGTTCTTC. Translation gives CASSVGDGSYKEQFF.

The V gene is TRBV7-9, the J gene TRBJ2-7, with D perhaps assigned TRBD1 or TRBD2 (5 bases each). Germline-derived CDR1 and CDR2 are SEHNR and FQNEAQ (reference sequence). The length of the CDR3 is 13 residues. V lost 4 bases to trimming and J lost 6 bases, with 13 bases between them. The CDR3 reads CASSWGTLGEQYF. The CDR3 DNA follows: TGTGCCAGCAGCTGGGGGACCCTCGGCGAGCAGTACTTC. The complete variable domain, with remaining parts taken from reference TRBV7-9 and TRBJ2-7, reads DTGVSQNPRHKITKRGQNVTFRCDPISEHNRLYWYRQTLGQGPEFLTYFQNEAQLEKSRLLSDRFSAERPKGSFSTLEIQRTEQGDSAMYLCASSWGTLGEQYFGPGTRLTVT.

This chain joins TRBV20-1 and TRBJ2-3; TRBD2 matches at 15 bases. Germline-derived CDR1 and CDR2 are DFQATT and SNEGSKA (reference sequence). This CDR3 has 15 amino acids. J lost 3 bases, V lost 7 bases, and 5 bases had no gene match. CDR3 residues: CSGTSGRDETDTQYF. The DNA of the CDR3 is TGCAGTGGGACTAGCGGGAGGGATGAGACAGATACGCAGTATTTT.

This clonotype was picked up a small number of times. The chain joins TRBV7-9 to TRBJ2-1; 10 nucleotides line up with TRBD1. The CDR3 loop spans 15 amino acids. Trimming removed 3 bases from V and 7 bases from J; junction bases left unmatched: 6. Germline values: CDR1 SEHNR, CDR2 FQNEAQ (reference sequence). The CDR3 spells CASSFRQGASNEQFF. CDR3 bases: TGTGCCAGCAGCTTCCGACAGGGGGCAAGTAATGAGCAGTTCTTC.

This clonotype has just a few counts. The DNA for the CDR3 is TGCGCCAGCAGCTTGGATGGCTCGGGAATCACAGATACGCAGTATTTT. Its protein product is CASSLDGSGITDTQYF. The chain combines TRBV5-1 with TRBJ2-3, with D tentatively TRBD2 (5 bases). Trimming took off 0 bases at V and 2 bases at J, with 13 bases between the two ends. Per the germline V gene, CDR1 is SGHRS and CDR2 is YFSETQ. CDR3 length: 16 residues.

The CDR3 nucleotides read TGTGCCAGCAGCTTAGTGGGGAAATTGAACACTGAAGCTTTCTTT. Translating it yields CASSLVGKLNTEAFF. The chain couples TRBV11-2 to TRBJ1-1; D remains ambiguous. The CDR3 is 15 residues long. V was trimmed by 1 base and J by 0 bases, leaving 9 bases between them. Germline V gives CDR1 SGHAT, CDR2 FQNNGV.

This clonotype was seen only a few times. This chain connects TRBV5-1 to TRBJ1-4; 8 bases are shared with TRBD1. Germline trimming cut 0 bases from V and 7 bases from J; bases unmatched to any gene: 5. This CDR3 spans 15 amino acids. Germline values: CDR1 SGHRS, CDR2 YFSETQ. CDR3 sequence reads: CASSLADRETEKLFF. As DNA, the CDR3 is TGCGCCAGCAGCTTGGCGGACAGGGAGACTGAAAAACTGTTTTTT.

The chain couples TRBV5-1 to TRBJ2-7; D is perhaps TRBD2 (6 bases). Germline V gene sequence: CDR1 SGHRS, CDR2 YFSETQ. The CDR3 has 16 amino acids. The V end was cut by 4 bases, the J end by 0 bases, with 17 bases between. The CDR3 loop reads CASSVGTPQSSYEQYF. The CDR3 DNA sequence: TGCGCCAGCAGCGTCGGGACTCCACAGAGCTCCTACGAGCAGTACTTC. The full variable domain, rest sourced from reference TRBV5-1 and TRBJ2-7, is KAGVTQTPRYLIKTRGQQVTLSCSPISGHRSVSWYQQTPGQGLQFLFEYFSETQRNKGNFPGRFSGRQFSNSRSEMNVSTLELGDSALYLCASSVGTPQSSYEQYFGPGTRLTVT.

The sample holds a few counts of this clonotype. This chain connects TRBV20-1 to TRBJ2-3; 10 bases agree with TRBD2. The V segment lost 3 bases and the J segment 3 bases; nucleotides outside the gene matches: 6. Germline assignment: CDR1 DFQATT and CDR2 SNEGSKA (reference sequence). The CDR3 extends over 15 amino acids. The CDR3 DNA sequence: TGCAGTGCTAGGCCTAGCGGGAGCAGAACAGATACGCAGTATTTT. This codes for CSARPSGSRTDTQYF.

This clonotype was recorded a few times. CDR3 residues: CASSLRDLGDEQYF. The CDR3 region has the DNA TGTGCCAGCAGTTTACGAGACTTGGGCGACGAGCAGTACTTC. The chain employs TRBV12-3 or TRBV12-4 and TRBJ2-7; no clear D gene. The CDR3 runs to 14 residues. Trimming stripped 2 bases from V and 5 bases from J, with 13 bases between.

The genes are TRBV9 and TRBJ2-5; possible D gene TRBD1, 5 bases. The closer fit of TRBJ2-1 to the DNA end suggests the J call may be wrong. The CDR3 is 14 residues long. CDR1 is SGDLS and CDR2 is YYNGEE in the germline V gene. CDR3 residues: CASSVSWGQETQFF. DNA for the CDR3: TGTGCCAGCAGCGTAAGTTGGGGCCAAGAGACCCAGTTCTTC.

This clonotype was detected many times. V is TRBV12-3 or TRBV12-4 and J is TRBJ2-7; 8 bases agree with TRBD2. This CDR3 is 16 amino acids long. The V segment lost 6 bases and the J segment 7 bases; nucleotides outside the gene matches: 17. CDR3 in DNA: TGTGCCAGCAGCCCGGACCCGAGCGGGAGAATTTCGGAGCAGTACTTC. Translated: CASSPDPSGRISEQYF.

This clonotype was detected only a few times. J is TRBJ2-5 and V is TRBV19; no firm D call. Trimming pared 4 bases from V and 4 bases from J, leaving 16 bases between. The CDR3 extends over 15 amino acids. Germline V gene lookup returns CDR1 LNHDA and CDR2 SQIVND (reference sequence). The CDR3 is CASSNKMGYGETQYF. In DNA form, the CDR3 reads TGTGCCAGTAGTAACAAAATGGGATACGGAGAGACCCAGTACTTC.